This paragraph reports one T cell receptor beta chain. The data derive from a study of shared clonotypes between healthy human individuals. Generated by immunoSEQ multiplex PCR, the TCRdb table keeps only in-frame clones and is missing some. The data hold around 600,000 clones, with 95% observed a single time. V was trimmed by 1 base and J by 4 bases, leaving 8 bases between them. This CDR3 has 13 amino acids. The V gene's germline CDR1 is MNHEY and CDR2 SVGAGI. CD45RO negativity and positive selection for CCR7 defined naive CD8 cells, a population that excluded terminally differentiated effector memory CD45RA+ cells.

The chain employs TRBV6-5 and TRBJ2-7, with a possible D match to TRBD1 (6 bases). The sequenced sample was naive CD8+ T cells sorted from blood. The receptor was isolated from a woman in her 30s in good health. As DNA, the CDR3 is TGTGCCAGCAGTTACTTCAGGGGATACGAGCAGTACTTC. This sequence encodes CASSYFRGYEQYF.